This T cell receptor (beta chain) was identified during a study of cytomegalovirus exposure and HLA in healthy donors. Overall study: There were 90 million to 140 million unique TCR beta sequences, drawn from about 180 million T cells, in an earlier analysis. Whole-study results and caveats: In vitro testing confirmed a few CMV-associated chains as specific for CMV antigens. Common viral pathogens (according to a later analysis) appeared linked to several of the most significant clusters.

The PCR was carried out with 60 Vbeta primers and 13 Jbeta primers. Sequenced by immunoSEQ multiplex PCR; TCRdb stores in-frame clones only, minus some. The table records 130,000 or so clones, more than 70% of them present only once. Germline CDR1 reads ENHRY; CDR2 reads SYGVKD. The CDR3 has 15 residues. The V end was cut by 0 bases, the J end by 4 bases, with 12 bases between. In regard to this clone: Its specificity is not known.

The TCR sequence derives from a man in his forties in good health and CMV-seronegative. V gene TRBV10-3 combines with J gene TRBJ2-5; a possible D gene is TRBD2 (6 bases). Input material: PBMCs. This chain's CDR3 is CAISESGLAAETQYF. CDR3 nucleotides: TGTGCCATCAGTGAGTCGGGACTGGCTGCAGAGACCCAGTACTTC.